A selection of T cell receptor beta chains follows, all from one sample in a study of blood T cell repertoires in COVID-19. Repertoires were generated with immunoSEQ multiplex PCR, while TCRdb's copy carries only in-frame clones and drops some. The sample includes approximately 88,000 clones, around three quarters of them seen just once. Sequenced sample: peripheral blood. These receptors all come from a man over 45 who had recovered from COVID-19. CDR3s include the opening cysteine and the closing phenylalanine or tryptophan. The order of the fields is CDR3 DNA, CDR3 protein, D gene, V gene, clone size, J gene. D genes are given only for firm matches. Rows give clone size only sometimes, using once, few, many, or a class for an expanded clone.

TGCGCCAGCAGCTTGGGCGAGGCGAAGAACACTGAAGCTTTCTTT	CASSLGEAKNTEAFF	.	TRBV5-1	.	TRBJ1-1
TGTGCCACCAGTGTAGGTCAGGGTGGTTCAGATACGCAGTATTTT	CATSVGQGGSDTQYF	.	TRBV24-1	.	TRBJ2-3
TGTGCCAGCAGTACCTTGGGCAGGGTGGAGACCCAGTACTTC	CASSTLGRVETQYF	.	TRBV6-4	few	TRBJ2-5
TGCGCCAGCAGGGGACTAGCGGGAAGGGATGAGCAGTTCTTC	CASRGLAGRDEQFF	TRBD2	TRBV5-1	.	TRBJ2-1
TGTGCCACCAGTGATTTGGGGTGGGGCAGGGATGATACGCAGTATTTT	CATSDLGWGRDDTQYF	.	TRBV24-1	.	TRBJ2-3
TGCAGCGCACGTCGGGTAGGCACTGAAGCTTTCTTT	CSARRVGTEAFF	.	TRBV29-1	.	TRBJ1-1
TGTGCCAGCAGCTTGACTAGCGGGCCGTACAATGAGCAGTTCTTC	CASSLTSGPYNEQFF	TRBD2	TRBV5-4	.	TRBJ2-1
TGTGCCAGCAGCTTAAGCAGGGGGATAAATGGCTACACCTTC	CASSLSRGINGYTF	TRBD1	TRBV7-9	once	TRBJ1-2
TGTGCCAGCAGCCAGGGACAGGGGGTTCTTCGGGAGCAGTACTTC	CASSQGQGVLREQYF	TRBD1	TRBV5-4	.	TRBJ2-7
TGTGCCAGTAGTATTGGACAGGGCCAATGGAATGAAAAACTGTTTTTT	CASSIGQGQWNEKLFF	TRBD1	TRBV19	.	TRBJ1-4
TGTGCCAGCAGCTCAGATGGACAGTCTAAGCCCCAGCATTTT	CASSSDGQSKPQHF	.	TRBV7-2	.	TRBJ1-5
TGTGCCAGCAGTTGGAGGGGTCGGGATACGCAGTATTTT	CASSWRGRDTQYF	.	TRBV27	.	TRBJ2-3